This T cell receptor (beta chain) was captured in a study of OX40 agonist ivuxolimab in advanced cancers. Autoimmune disease history or systemic immunosuppression disqualified patients. The CDR3 totals 14 residues. Trimming stripped 3 bases from V and 1 base from J, with 9 bases between. Germline CDR1 and CDR2: KGHSH and LQKENI. Some clones are missing from TCRdb's copy, which holds only in-frame ones; the method was immunoSEQ multiplex PCR. The sample consists of about 150,000 clones, 90% of them appearing once. The sequenced sample was CD4+ or CD8+ T cells sorted from blood, obtained in a trial of the OX40 agonist ivuxolimab. The TCR sequence derives from an adult with an advanced solid tumor such as melanoma, head and neck, liver or kidney cancer. The chain carries TRBV18 and TRBJ1-1, with D unresolved. CDR3 DNA sequence: TGTGCCAGCTCACCGGTTCAGGAGAACACTGAAGCTTTCTTT. Protein product: CASSPVQENTEAFF.